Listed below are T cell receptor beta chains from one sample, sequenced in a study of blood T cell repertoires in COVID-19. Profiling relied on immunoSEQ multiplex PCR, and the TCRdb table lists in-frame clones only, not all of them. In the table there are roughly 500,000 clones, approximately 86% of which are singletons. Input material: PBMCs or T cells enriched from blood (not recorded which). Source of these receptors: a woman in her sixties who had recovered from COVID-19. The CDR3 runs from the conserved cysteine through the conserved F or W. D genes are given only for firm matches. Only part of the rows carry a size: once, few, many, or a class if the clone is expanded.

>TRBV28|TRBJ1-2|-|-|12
CAHGRATYGYTF
TGTGCCCATGGGCGGGCCACTTATGGCTACACCTTC
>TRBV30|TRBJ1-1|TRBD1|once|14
CAWSARGTFRGAFF
TGTGCCTGGAGTGCCCGCGGGACATTCAGGGGGGCTTTCTTT
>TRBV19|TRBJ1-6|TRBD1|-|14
CATAPDRGRSPLHF
TGTGCCACAGCGCCTGACAGGGGAAGATCACCCCTCCACTTT
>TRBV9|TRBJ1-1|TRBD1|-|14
CASRSEGAGTEAFF
TGTGCCAGCAGGTCAGAGGGGGCGGGCACTGAAGCTTTCTTT
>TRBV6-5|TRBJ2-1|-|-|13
CASTTDSYNEQFF
TGTGCCAGCACCACCGACAGCTACAATGAGCAGTTCTTC
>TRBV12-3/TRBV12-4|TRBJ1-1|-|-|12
CASRRGFTEAFF
TGTGCCAGCAGAAGGGGGTTTACTGAAGCTTTCTTT
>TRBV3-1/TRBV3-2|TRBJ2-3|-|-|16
CASSKGGQGRSGTQYF
TGTGCCAGCAGCAAGGGGGGGCAGGGCCGTTCAGGTACGCAGTATTTT
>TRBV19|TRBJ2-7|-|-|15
CASSISPGKAYEQYF
TGTGCCAGTAGTATCTCCCCAGGGAAGGCCTACGAGCAGTACTTC
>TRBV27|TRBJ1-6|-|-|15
CASSLSLTGISPLHF
TGTGCCAGCAGTTTATCGTTAACAGGGATTTCACCCCTCCACTTT
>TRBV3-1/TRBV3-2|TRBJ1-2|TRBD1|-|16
CASSRQNRGAGYGYTF
TGTGCCAGCAGCCGACAGAACAGGGGTGCGGGCTATGGCTACACCTTC
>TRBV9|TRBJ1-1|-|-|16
CASSTGQSRENTEAFF
TGTGCCAGCAGCACCGGACAGTCGAGGGAGAACACTGAAGCTTTCTTT
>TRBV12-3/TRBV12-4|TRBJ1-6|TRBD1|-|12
CASSWDREGLHF
TGTGCCAGCAGTTGGGACAGGGAGGGCCTCCACTTT
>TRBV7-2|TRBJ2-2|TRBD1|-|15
CASLRDRKNTGELFF
TGTGCCAGCCTCCGGGACAGGAAGAACACCGGGGAGCTGTTTTTT